The present entry profiles one T cell receptor (beta chain) with its context. Its antigen is not known. UMIs and a universal primer site were added when TCR cDNA was made by 5'RACE template switching. MiXCR, run by TCRdb on the 5' RACE reads, gives a single entry per CDR3 protein. The sample shows hundreds of thousands of distinct CDR3 sequences, over 9% of them seen only once. This entry comes from a study of T cells after yellow fever vaccination. The study, taken as a whole, reports: CD4 and CD8 compartments shared a small share of clonotypes, likely from convergent recombination. The study re-detected most primary-vaccination clones after the booster (about 95% CD4, 80% to 90% CD8).

The sequences come from PBMCs, collected on the day of the yellow fever booster vaccination. This sequence originates from a man aged 25 to 45 who received the YFV17D yellow fever vaccine.

CDR3 sequence: CASSFLLGLTGGPSSYNEQFF. CDR3 sequence (DNA): TGCGCCAGCAGCTTTTTATTAGGGCTCACAGGGGGCCCAAGCTCCTACAATGAGCAGTTCTTC. This chain connects TRBV5-1 to TRBJ2-1; TRBD1 matches 9 bases. V gave up 2 bases and J gave up 0 bases; unmatched junction bases: 18. This CDR3 spans 21 amino acids. Germline V lookup: CDR1 SGHRS, CDR2 YFSETQ.